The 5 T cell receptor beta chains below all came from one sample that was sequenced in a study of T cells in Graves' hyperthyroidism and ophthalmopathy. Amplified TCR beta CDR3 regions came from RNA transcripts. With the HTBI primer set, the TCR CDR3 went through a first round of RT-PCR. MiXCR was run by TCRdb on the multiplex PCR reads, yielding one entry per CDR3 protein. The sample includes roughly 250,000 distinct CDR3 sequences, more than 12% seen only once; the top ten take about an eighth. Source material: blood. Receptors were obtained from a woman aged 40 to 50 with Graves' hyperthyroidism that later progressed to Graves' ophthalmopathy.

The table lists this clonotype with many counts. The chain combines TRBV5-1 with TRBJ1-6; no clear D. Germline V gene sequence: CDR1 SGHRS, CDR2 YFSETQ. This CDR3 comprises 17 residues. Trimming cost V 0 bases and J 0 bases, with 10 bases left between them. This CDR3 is CASSLETASSYNSPLHF. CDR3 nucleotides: TGCGCCAGCAGCTTGGAAACAGCGAGCTCCTATAATTCACCCCTCCACTTT.

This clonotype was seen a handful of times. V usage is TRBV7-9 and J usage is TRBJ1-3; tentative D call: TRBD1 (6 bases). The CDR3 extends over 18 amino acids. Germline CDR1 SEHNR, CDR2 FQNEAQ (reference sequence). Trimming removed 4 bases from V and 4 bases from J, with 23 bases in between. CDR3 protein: CASSSLGLGAGGGNTIYF. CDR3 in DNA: TGTGCCAGCAGCTCGCTAGGGTTGGGGGCCGGAGGAGGAAACACCATATATTTT.

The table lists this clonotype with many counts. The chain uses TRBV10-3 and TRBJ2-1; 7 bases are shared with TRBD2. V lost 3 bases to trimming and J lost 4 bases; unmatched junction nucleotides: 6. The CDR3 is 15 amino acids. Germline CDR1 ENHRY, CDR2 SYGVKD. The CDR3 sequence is CAISEGGRPYNEQFF. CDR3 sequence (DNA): TGTGCCATCAGTGAAGGCGGGAGACCTTACAATGAGCAGTTCTTC.

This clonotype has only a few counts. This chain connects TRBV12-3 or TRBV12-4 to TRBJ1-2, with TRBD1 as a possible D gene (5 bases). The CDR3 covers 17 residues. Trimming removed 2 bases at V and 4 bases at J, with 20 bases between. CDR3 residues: CASSLFGGGYSGYGYTF. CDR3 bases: TGTGCCAGCAGTTTATTCGGGGGGGGGTATTCGGGCTATGGCTACACCTTC.

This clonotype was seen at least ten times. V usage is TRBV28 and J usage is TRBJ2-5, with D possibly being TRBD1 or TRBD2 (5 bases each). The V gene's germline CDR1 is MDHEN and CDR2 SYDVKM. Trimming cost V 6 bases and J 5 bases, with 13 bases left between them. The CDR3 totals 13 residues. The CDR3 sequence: CASSLRDEETQYF. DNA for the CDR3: TGTGCCAGCAGCCTCCGGGACGAGGAGACCCAGTACTTC.